This T cell receptor beta chain was observed in a study of Ad26.COV2.S vaccination and SARS-CoV-2 variants. At the level of the study: The trial was COV1001 and the donor's arm was Ad26.COV2.S. Recipients of Ad26.COV2.S got it intramuscularly, once or twice 56 days apart.

A remark on this clone: Antigen unknown.

Generated by immunoSEQ multiplex PCR, the TCRdb table keeps only in-frame clones and is missing some. The repertoire holds around 450,000 clones, with 90% as singletons. The treatment denotes: roughly 20 received Ad26.COV2.S at low or high dose, single or two shots; about 5 received placebo; per-sample allocation not given. Specimens were obtained on day 63 following the first vaccine or placebo injection. Between the trimmed V and J ends, which lost 7 bases and 2 bases, there was a span of 18 bases. Germline values: CDR1 SGHAT, CDR2 FQDESV (reference sequence). The CDR3 extends over 15 amino acids. Overall study results and limits: Marked by substantial breadth, spike-specific CD8+ and CD4+ T cell responses were reportedly seen after vaccination.

Sequencing used peripheral blood, obtained in a trial of Ad26.COV2.S vaccine versus placebo. J is TRBJ2-7 and V is TRBV11-1; either TRBD1 or TRBD2 may supply D (5 bases each). The sequence was obtained from a person between 18 and 65 years old who received the Ad26.COV2.S COVID-19 vaccine or a placebo. CDR3 region: CASNPSGTAAYEQYF. DNA of the CDR3: TGTGCCAGCAACCCCTCCGGGACCGCCGCCTACGAGCAGTACTTC.